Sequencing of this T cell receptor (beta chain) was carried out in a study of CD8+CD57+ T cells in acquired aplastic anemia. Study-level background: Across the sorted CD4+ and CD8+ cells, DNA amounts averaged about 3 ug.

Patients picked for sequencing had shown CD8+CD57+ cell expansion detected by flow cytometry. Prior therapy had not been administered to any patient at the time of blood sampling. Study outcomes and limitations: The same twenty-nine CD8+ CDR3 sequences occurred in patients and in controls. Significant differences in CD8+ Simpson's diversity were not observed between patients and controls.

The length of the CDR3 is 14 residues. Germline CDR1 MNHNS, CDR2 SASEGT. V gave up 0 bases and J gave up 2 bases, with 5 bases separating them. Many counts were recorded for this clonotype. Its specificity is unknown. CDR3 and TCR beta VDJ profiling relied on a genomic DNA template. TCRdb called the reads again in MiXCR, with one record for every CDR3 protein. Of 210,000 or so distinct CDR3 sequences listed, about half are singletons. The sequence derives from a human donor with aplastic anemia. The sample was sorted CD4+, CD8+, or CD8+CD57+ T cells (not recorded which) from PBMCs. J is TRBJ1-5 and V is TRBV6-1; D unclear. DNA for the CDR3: TGTGCCAGCAGTGAAGCACGAGGCAATCAGCCCCAGCATTTT. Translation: CASSEARGNQPQHF.